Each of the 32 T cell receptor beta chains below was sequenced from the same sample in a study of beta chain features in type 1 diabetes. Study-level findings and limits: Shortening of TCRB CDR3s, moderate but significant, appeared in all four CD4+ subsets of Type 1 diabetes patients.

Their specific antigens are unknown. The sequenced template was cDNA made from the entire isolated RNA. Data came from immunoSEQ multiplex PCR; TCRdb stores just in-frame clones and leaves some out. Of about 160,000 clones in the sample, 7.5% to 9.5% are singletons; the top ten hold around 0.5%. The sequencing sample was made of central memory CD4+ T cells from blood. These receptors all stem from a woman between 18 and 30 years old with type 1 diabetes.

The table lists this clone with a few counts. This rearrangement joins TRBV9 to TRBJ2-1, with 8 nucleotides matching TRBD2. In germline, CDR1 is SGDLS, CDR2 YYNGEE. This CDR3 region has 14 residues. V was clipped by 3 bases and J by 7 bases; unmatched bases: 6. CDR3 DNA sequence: TGTGCCAGCAGCGGAGACCAGCGGGGGAATGAGCAGTTCTTC. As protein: CASSGDQRGNEQFF.

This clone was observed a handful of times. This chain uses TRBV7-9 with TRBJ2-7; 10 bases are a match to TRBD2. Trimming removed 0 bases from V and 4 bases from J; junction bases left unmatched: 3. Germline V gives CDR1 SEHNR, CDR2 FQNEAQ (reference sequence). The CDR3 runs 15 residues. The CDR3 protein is CASSLASSGSYEQYF. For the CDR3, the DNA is TGTGCCAGCAGCTTAGCGTCTAGCGGGAGTTACGAGCAGTACTTC.

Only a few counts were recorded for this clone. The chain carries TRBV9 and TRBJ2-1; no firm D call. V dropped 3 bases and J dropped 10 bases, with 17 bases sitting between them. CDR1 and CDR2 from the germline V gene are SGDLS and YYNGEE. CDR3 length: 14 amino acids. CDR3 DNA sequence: TGTGCCAGCAGCGCTCGACTCGGATCTGTGGAGCAGTTCTTC. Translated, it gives CASSARLGSVEQFF.

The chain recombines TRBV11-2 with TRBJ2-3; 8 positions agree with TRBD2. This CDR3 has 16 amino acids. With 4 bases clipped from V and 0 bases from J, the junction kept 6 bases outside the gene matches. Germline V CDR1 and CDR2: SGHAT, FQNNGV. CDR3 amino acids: CASSSQRGLSTDTQYF. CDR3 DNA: TGTGCCAGCAGCTCCCAGCGGGGGCTAAGCACAGATACGCAGTATTTT.

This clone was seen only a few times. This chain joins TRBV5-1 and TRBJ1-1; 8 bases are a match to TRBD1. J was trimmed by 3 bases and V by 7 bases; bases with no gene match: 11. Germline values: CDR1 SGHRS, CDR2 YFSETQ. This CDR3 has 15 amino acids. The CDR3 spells CASFPGTGGDTEAFF. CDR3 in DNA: TGCGCCAGCTTTCCCGGGACAGGTGGGGACACTGAAGCTTTCTTT.

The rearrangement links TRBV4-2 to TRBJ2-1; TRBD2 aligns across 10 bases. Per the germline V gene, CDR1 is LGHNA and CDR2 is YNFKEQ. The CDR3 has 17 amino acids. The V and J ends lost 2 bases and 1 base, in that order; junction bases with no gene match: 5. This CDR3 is CASSQKGLARSYNEQFF. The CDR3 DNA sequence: TGTGCCAGCAGCCAAAAGGGACTAGCGCGTTCCTACAATGAGCAGTTCTTC.

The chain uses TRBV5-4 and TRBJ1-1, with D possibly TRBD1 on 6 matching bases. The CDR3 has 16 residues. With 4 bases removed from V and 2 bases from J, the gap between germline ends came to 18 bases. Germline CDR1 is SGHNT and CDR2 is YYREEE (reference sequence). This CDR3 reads CASSPTSGVGNTEAFF. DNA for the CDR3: TGTGCCAGCAGCCCAACGTCAGGGGTCGGTAACACTGAAGCTTTCTTT.

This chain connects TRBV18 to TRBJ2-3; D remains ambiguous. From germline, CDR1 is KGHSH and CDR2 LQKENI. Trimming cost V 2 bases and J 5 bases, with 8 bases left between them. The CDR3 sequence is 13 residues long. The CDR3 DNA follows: TGTGCCAGCTCACCAACGGTCCGAGATACGCAGTATTTT. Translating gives CASSPTVRDTQYF. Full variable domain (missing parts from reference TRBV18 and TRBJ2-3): NAGVMQNPRHLVRRRGQEARLRCSPMKGHSHVYWYRQLPEEGLKFMVYLQKENIIDESGMPKERFSAEFPKEGPSILRIQQVVRGDSAAYFCASSPTVRDTQYFGPGTRLTVL.

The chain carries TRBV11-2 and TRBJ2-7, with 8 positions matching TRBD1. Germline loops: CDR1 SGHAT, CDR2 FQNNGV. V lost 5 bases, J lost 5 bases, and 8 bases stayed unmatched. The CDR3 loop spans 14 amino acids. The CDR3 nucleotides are TGTGCCAGCAGCCCGGGACAGGTGGAGCACGAGCAGTACTTC. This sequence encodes CASSPGQVEHEQYF.

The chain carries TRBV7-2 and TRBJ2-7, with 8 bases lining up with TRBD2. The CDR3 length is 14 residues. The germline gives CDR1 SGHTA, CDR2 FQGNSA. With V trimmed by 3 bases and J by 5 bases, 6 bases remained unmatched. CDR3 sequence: CASSFGSGDDEQYF. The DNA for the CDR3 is TGTGCCAGCAGCTTCGGTAGCGGGGACGACGAGCAGTACTTC.

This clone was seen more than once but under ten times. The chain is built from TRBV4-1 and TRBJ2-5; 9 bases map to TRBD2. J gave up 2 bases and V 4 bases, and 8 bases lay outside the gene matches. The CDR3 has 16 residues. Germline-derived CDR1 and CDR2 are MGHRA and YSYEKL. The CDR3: CASSPLAGGIQETQYF. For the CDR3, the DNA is TGCGCCAGCAGCCCTCTTGCGGGGGGGATTCAAGAGACCCAGTACTTC.

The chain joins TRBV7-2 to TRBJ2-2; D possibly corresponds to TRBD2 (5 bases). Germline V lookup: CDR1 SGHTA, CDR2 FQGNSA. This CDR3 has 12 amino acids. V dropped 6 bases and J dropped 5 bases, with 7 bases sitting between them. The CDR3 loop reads CASRWRTGELFF. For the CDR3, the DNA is TGTGCCAGCAGATGGAGGACCGGGGAGCTGTTTTTT.

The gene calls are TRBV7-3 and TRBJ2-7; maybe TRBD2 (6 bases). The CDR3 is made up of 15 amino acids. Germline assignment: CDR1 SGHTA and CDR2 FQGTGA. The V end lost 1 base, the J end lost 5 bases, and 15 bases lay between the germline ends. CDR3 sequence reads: CASSLIGGAPHEQYF. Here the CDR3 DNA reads TGTGCCAGCAGCTTAATAGGCGGGGCCCCCCACGAGCAGTACTTC.

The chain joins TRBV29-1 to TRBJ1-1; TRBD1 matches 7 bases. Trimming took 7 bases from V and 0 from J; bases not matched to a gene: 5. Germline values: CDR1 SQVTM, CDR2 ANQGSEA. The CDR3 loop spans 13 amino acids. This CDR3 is CSGTGHLNTEAFF. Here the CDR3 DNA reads TGCAGCGGGACAGGTCACCTGAACACTGAAGCTTTCTTT.

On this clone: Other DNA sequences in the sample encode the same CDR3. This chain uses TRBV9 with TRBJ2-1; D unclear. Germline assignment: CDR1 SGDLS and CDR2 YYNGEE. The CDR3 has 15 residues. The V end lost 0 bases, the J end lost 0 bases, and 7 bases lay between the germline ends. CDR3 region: CASSVAPSSYNEQFF. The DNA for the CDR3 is TGTGCCAGCAGCGTAGCCCCGAGCTCCTACAATGAGCAGTTCTTC.

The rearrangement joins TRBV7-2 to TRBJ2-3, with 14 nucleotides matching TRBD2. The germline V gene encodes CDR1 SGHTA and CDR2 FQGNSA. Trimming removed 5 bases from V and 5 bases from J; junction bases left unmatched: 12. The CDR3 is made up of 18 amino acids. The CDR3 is CASSPGTSGGRRGDTQYF. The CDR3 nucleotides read TGTGCCAGCAGCCCGGGGACTAGCGGGGGACGACGGGGAGATACGCAGTATTTT.

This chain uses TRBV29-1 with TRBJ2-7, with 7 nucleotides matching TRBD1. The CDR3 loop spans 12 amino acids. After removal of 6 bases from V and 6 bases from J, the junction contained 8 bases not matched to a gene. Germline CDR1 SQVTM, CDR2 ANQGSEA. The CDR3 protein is CSVTTGYGEQYF. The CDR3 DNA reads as TGCAGCGTAACGACAGGGTACGGCGAGCAGTACTTC.

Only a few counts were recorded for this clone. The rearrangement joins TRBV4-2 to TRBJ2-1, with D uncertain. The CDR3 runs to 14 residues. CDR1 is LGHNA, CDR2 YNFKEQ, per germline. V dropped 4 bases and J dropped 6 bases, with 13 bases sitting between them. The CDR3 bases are TGTGCCAGCAGCCGATGGGCTGAGAGCAATGAGCAGTTCTTC. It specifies CASSRWAESNEQFF.

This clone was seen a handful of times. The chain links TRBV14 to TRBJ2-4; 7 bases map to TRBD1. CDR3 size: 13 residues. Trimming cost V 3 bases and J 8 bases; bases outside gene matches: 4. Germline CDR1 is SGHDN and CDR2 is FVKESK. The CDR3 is CASSQITGDIQYF. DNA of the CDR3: TGTGCCAGCAGCCAGATCACAGGGGACATTCAGTACTTC.

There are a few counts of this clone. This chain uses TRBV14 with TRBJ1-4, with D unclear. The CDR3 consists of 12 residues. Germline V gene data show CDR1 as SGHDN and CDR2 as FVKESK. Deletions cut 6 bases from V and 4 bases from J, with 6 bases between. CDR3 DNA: TGTGCCAGCAGTCAGTATAATGAAAAACTGTTTTTT. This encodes CASSQYNEKLFF.

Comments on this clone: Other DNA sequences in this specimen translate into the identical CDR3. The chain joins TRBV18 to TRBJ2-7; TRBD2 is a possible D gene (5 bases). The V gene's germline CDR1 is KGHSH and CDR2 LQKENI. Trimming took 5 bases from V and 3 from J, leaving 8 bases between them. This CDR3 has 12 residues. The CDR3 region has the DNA TGTGCCAGCTCATCCCGGGGCTACGAGCAGTACTTC. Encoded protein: CASSSRGYEQYF. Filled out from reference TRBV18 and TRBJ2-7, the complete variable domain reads NAGVMQNPRHLVRRRGQEARLRCSPMKGHSHVYWYRQLPEEGLKFMVYLQKENIIDESGMPKERFSAEFPKEGPSILRIQQVVRGDSAAYFCASSSRGYEQYFGPGTRLTVT.

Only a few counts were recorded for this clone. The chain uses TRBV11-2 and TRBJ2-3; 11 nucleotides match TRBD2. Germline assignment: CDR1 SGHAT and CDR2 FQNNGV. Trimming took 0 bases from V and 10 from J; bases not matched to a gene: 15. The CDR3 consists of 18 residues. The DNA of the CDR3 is TGTGCCAGCAGCTTAGAGCTGGGTAGCGGGAGGGCCTGGTCGCCGCAGTATTTT. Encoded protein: CASSLELGSGRAWSPQYF.

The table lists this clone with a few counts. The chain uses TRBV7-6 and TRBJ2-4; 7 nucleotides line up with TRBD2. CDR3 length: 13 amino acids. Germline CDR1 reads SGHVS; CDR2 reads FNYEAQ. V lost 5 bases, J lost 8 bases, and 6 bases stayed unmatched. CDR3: CASSPSGVDIQYF. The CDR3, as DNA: TGTGCCAGCAGCCCGAGCGGGGTGGACATTCAGTACTTC.

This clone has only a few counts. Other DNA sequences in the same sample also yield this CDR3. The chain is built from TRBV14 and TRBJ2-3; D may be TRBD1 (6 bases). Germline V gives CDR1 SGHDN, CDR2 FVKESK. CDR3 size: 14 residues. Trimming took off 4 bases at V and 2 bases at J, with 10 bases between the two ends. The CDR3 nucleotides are TGTGCCAGCAGCCCTGCAGGGGTCACAGATACGCAGTATTTT. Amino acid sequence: CASSPAGVTDTQYF.

CDR3 coding DNA: TGTGCCAGCAGCTCGGGACAGGGAGGGGAGCAGTACTTC. This translates into CASSSGQGGEQYF. V is TRBV11-2 and J is TRBJ2-7, with 9 bases aligning to TRBD1. V gave up 4 bases and J gave up 7 bases; unmatched junction bases: 5. CDR3 length equals 13 residues. Germline CDR1 SGHAT, CDR2 FQNNGV.

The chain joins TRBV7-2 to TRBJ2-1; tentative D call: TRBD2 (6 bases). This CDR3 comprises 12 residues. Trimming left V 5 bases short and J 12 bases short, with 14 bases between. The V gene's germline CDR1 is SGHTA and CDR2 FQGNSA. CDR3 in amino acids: CASSQAGRRQFF. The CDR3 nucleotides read TGTGCCAGCAGCCAAGCGGGCCGAAGGCAGTTCTTC.

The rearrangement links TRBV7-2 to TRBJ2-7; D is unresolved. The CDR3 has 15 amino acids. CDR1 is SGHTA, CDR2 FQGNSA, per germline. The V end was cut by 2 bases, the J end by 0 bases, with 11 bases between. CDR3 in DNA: TGTGCCAGCAGCTTATCTGCCGTGGCCTCCTACGAGCAGTACTTC. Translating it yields CASSLSAVASYEQYF. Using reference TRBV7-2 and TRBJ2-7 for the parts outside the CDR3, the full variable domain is GAGVSQSPSNKVTEKGKDVELRCDPISGHTALYWYRQSLGQGLEFLIYFQGNSAPDKSGLPSDRFSAERTGGSVSTLTIQRTQQEDSAVYLCASSLSAVASYEQYFGPGTRLTVT.

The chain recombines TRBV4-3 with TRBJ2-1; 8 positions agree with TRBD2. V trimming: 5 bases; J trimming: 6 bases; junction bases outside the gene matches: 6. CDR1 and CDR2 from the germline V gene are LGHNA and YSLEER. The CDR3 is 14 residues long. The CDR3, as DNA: TGCGCCAGCAGCATCTCCGGGACTAGCAATGAGCAGTTCTTC. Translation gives CASSISGTSNEQFF.

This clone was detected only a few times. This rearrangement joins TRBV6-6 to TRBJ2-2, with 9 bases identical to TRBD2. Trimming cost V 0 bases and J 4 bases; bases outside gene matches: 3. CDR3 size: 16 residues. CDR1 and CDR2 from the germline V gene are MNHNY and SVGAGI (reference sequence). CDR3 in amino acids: CASSYSAGGVTGELFF. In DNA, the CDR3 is TGTGCCAGCAGTTACTCTGCGGGGGGGGTCACCGGGGAGCTGTTTTTT.

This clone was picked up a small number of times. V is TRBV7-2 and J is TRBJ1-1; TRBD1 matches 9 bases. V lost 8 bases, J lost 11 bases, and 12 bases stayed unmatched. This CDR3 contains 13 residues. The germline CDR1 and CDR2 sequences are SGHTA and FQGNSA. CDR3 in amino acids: CASGTGGTPKAFF. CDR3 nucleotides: TGTGCCAGCGGAACAGGGGGCACCCCAAAGGCTTTCTTT.

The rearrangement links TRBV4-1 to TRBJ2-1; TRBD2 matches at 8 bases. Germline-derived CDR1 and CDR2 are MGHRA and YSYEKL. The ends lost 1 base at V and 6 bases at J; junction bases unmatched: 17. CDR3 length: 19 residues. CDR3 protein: CASSQGRVAGLSPGNEQFF. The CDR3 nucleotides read TGCGCCAGCAGCCAAGGAAGGGTAGCGGGGTTATCCCCCGGCAATGAGCAGTTCTTC.

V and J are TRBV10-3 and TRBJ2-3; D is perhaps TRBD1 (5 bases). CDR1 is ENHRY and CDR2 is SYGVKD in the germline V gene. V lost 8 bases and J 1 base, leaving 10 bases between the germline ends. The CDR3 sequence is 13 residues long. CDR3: CAIHQGRTDTQYF. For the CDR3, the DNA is TGTGCCATCCACCAGGGCCGCACAGATACGCAGTATTTT.